This T cell receptor beta chain was profiled in a study of cytomegalovirus exposure and HLA in healthy donors. Overall study context: Within the Caucasian-associated ancestry cluster were 65% to 85% of the 398 genotyped donors. Findings of the study overall: Follow-up analysis later connected one missense variant in DCLRE1C with trimming of TCR beta V- and J-genes. High specificity and sensitivity for cytomegalovirus status were reported for the classifier.

As for this clone: What it recognizes is unknown.

CDR1 is LNHDA and CDR2 is SQIVND in the germline V gene (reference sequence). V dropped 5 bases and J dropped 4; count of bases not matched to a gene: 7. This CDR3 is 15 amino acids long. The primer mix had 60 Vbeta and 13 Jbeta primers. Produced via immunoSEQ multiplex PCR; TCRdb's table is partial and in-frame only. Its clone listing holds fewer than 200,000 clones. The chain employs TRBV19 and TRBJ2-1, with 8 bases aligning to TRBD2. The specimen sequenced was PBMCs. This clonotype originated in an older woman in good health and CMV-seronegative. Here the CDR3 reads CASSLIAGHYNEQFF. CDR3 coding DNA: TGTGCCAGTAGTCTAATAGCGGGACATTACAATGAGCAGTTCTTC.